The TCR beta chain under discussion was sequenced for a study of shared clonotypes between healthy human individuals. Ten immunoSEQ deep assay plates were used to sequence the DNA of unsorted PBMCs. Profiling relied on immunoSEQ multiplex PCR, and the TCRdb table lists in-frame clones only, not all of them. The table lists over 400,000 clones, over 75% of them singletons. V lost 6 bases and J lost 4, with 22 bases in between. Germline V gene lookup returns CDR1 MDHEN and CDR2 SYDVKM. The CDR3 runs to 16 residues. There are a few counts of this clone. This chain joins TRBV28 and TRBJ2-7, with D perhaps TRBD1 (6 bases). Material for sequencing was PBMCs. This clonotype was sampled from a middle-aged woman in good health. Some clones in this sample may be carry-over from other donors' samples. CDR3 amino acids: CASSSPYSTGTYEQYF. In nucleotides, the CDR3 is TGTGCCAGCAGCTCCCCCTACTCGACAGGAACGTACGAGCAGTACTTC.